A selection of T cell receptor beta chains follows, all from one sample in a study of PD-1 blockade in classical Hodgkin lymphoma. The table came from immunoSEQ multiplex PCR; TCRdb's copy has only in-frame clones and leaves some out. Of some 7,000 clones in the sample, about 62% were seen once. Sequences were derived from CD8+ T cells from blood, sampled before the fourth cycle of nivolumab. These receptors were obtained from a human donor with classical Hodgkin lymphoma. Each CDR3 is given with its conserved first and last residue. The order of the fields is D gene, clone size, V gene, J gene, CDR3 DNA, CDR3 protein. A D gene is named only where the DNA matches it firmly. Rows give clone size only sometimes, using once, few, many, or a class for an expanded clone.

>TRBD2|few|TRBV28|TRBJ2-7
TGTGCCAGCACTCCGGCGGGAGGTTACTCCTACGAGCAGTACTTC
CASTPAGGYSYEQYF
>.|few|TRBV2|TRBJ2-5
TGTGCCAGCAGTGAACCTCGGGCCCAAGAGACCCAGTACTTC
CASSEPRAQETQYF
>TRBD2|.|TRBV27|TRBJ2-7
TGTGCCAGCAGTTCCCACTCTAGCGGGACGGGGGAGCAGTACTTC
CASSSHSSGTGEQYF
>.|.|TRBV5-1|TRBJ1-4
TGCGCCAGCACGAGACAGAAAAGAGAAAAACTGTTTTTT
CASTRQKREKLFF
>TRBD2|.|TRBV5-1|TRBJ2-7
TGCGCCAGCAGCTGGACTAGCGGAGCCTACGAGCAGTACTTC
CASSWTSGAYEQYF
>TRBD1|few|TRBV5-5|TRBJ1-1
TGTGCCAGCAGCTTGAGGGGACAGGCCATCATGAACACTGAAGCTTTCTTT
CASSLRGQAIMNTEAFF
>TRBD2|.|TRBV25-1|TRBJ2-1
TGTGCCAGCAGTGAATCTGAGCGGGAGGTCTTAAACTACAATGAGCAGTTCTTC
CASSESEREVLNYNEQFF
>.|.|TRBV28|TRBJ2-7
TGTGCCAGCAGTTTCGAGTACAGAGGACTCTCCGAGCAGTACTTC
CASSFEYRGLSEQYF
>.|.|TRBV4-2|TRBJ2-5
TGTGCCAGCAGCCGCTCTATGGGGGAGACCCAGTACTTC
CASSRSMGETQYF
>TRBD1|.|TRBV5-1|TRBJ2-1
TGCGCCAGCAGCCTGGACAGGGCGGGTGAGCAGTTCTTC
CASSLDRAGEQFF
>TRBD1|few|TRBV2|TRBJ1-3
TGTGCCAGCAGTGAAGGCTTACAGGGGGATGGAAACACCATATATTTT
CASSEGLQGDGNTIYF
>.|few|TRBV4-1|TRBJ2-2
TGCGCCAGCAGCCAACGCGGGGTCGACACCGGGGAGCTGTTTTTT
CASSQRGVDTGELFF
>TRBD2|.|TRBV9|TRBJ2-1
TGTGCCAGCAGCGTAGATCTAGCGGGAGTGGGGGAGCAGTTCTTC
CASSVDLAGVGEQFF
>.|.|TRBV28|TRBJ2-7
TGTGCCAGCAGTTTAACGGCGGCCCCCACAGGCAACGAGCAGTACTTC
CASSLTAAPTGNEQYF
>.|.|TRBV14|TRBJ2-7
TGTGCCAGCAGCCAAACTACTAGGAGCTCCTACGAGCAGTACTTC
CASSQTTRSSYEQYF
>TRBD1|.|TRBV6-6|TRBJ2-7
TGTGCCAGCAGGACGGGACAGCCCTACGAGCAGTACTTC
CASRTGQPYEQYF
>.|.|TRBV10-3|TRBJ2-7
TGTGCCATCAGTGGAGGACAAAGAGGTCCCTACGAGCAGTACTTC
CAISGGQRGPYEQYF
>.|.|TRBV18|TRBJ2-2
TGTGCCAGCTCACCTCGGACTCGCGCGAACACCGGGGAGCTGTTTTTT
CASSPRTRANTGELFF
>.|few|TRBV7-9|TRBJ2-1
TGTGCCAGCAGCTTAGAGAGCTCCTACAATGAGCAGTTCTTC
CASSLESSYNEQFF
>TRBD2|.|TRBV7-8|TRBJ2-1
TGTGCCAGCAGCTTAGGGGCTAGCGGGAGGGTTTACAATGAGCAGTTCTTC
CASSLGASGRVYNEQFF
>.|.|TRBV28|TRBJ2-5
TGTGCCAGCAGTTTAACAGCAAGGGAGACCCAGTACTTC
CASSLTARETQYF
>.|.|TRBV28|TRBJ2-5
TGTGCCAGCAGTTTTCGGGGCAGGTCCATTGGGTACTTC
CASSFRGRSIGYF
>.|.|TRBV2|TRBJ2-3
TGTGCCAGCCTGGGGGACAGAAAGGACTACCGCACAGATACGCAGTATTTT
CASLGDRKDYRTDTQYF
>TRBD1|.|TRBV28|TRBJ2-7
TGTGCCAGCAGTACCAGACAGGGTTTTCTCTACGAGCAGTACTTC
CASSTRQGFLYEQYF
>.|.|TRBV30|TRBJ1-5
TGTGCCTGGGGGCCTTATAGCAATCAGCCCCAGCATTTT
CAWGPYSNQPQHF
>.|.|TRBV6-4|TRBJ1-5
TGTGCCAGCAGTGACCTCACCATGATCCCCATATATAGCAATCAGCCCCAGCATTTT
CASSDLTMIPIYSNQPQHF
>.|few|TRBV28|TRBJ2-7
TGTGCCAGCAGTTCCGGGACACTTTACGAGCAGTACTTC
CASSSGTLYEQYF
>.|few|TRBV27|TRBJ2-1
TGTGCCAGCAGTCGTCCGGGACAGGGAAACCTAGCGGGGATCTACAATGAGCAGTTCTTC
CASSRPGQGNLAGIYNEQFF
>TRBD2|.|TRBV4-1|TRBJ2-7
TGCGCCAGCAGCCAAGTGGGTAGCGGGAGGTACGAGCAGTACTTC
CASSQVGSGRYEQYF
>.|.|TRBV6-1|TRBJ1-2
TGTGCCAGCAGTGAAGCAAGGTCTACTGGCTACACCTTC
CASSEARSTGYTF
>TRBD1|few|TRBV7-7|TRBJ2-1
TGTGCTAGCAGCTCCAACCGGGACAGGGTGCATGAGCAGTTCTTC
CASSSNRDRVHEQFF
>.|large|TRBV19|TRBJ1-5
TGTGCCAGTAGTATTATCTATAGCAATCAGCCCCAGCATTTT
CASSIIYSNQPQHF
>TRBD2|.|TRBV27|TRBJ2-1
TGTGCCAGCAGTCCCGGGACTAGCGGCTACAATGAGCAGTTCTTC
CASSPGTSGYNEQFF
>TRBD1|.|TRBV27|TRBJ2-7
TGTGCCAGCAGTACAGGGGCGTCCTACGAGCAGTACTTC
CASSTGASYEQYF
>TRBD2|.|TRBV7-3|TRBJ2-1
TGTGCCAGCAGCTTAGTGAGCGGGAGGGCCTCGGTGCAGTTCTTC
CASSLVSGRASVQFF
>.|.|TRBV2|TRBJ1-2
TGTGCCAGCAGTGAAGGTCAGGTCGACTACACCTTC
CASSEGQVDYTF
>TRBD2|.|TRBV10-3|TRBJ2-1
TGTGCCATCAGGGGGACTAGCGGGGAGTACAATGAGCAGTTCTTC
CAIRGTSGEYNEQFF
>.|few|TRBV13|TRBJ2-7
TGTGCCAGCTCCATGGAGGGCTACGAGCAGTACTTC
CASSMEGYEQYF
>.|.|TRBV7-6|TRBJ2-7
TGTGCCAGCAGCCTCGGGCCGAACTACGAGCAGTACTTC
CASSLGPNYEQYF
>TRBD1|.|TRBV4-1|TRBJ2-7
TGCGCCAGCAGCCAAGGTGTCTTTTTTGGGACAGGGGGCTCCTACGAGCAGTACTTC
CASSQGVFFGTGGSYEQYF